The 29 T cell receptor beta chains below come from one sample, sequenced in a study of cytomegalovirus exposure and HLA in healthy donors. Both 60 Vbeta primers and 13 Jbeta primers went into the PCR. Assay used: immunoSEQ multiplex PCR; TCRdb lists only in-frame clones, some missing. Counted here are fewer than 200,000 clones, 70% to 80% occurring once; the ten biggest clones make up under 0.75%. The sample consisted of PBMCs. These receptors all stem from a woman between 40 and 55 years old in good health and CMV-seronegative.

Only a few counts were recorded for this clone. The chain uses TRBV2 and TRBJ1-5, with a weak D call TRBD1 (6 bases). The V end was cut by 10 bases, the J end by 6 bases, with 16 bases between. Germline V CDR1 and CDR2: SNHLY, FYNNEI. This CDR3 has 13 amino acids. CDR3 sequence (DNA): TGTGCCACCCAGGGGAAAGCGGCTCAGCCCCAGCATTTT. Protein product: CATQGKAAQPQHF. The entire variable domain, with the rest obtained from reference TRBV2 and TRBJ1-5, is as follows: EPEVTQTPSHQVTQMGQEVILRCVPISNHLYFYWYRQILGQKVEFLVSFYNNEISEKSEIFDDQFSVERPDGSNFTLKIRSTKLEDSAMYFCATQGKAAQPQHFGDGTRLSIL.

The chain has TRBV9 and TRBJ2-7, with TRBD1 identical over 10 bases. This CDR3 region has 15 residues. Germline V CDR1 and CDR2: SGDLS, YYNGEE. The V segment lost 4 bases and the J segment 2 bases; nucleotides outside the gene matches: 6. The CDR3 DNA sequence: TGTGCCAGCAGCCCCAGTGGACAGGGGGCCTACGAGCAGTACTTC. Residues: CASSPSGQGAYEQYF.

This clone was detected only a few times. This chain's CDR3 is CAISVEGDTQYF. CDR3 in DNA: TGTGCCATCAGTGTGGAGGGGGATACGCAGTATTTT. This chain links TRBV10-3 with TRBJ2-3; TRBD2 might be the D (6 bases). V was pared by 4 bases and J by 6 bases, with 8 bases between. The CDR3 runs to 12 residues. In germline, CDR1 is ENHRY, CDR2 SYGVKD.

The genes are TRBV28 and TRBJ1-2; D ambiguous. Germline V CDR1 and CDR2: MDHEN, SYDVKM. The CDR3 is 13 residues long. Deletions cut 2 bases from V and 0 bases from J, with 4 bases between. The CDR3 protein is CASSLAANYGYTF. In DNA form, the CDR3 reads TGTGCCAGCAGTTTAGCAGCTAACTATGGCTACACCTTC.

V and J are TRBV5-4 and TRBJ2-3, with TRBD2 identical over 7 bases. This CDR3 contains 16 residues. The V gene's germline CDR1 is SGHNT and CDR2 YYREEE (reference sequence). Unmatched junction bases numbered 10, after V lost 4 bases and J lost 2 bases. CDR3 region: CASSHERLAYTDTQYF. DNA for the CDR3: TGTGCCAGCAGCCATGAGCGACTAGCCTACACAGATACGCAGTATTTT.

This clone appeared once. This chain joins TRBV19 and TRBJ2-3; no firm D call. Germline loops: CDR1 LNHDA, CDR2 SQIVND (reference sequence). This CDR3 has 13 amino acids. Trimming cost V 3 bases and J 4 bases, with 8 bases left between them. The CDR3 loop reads CASSIGRSDTQYF. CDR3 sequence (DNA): TGTGCCAGTAGTATCGGCAGGTCAGATACGCAGTATTTT.

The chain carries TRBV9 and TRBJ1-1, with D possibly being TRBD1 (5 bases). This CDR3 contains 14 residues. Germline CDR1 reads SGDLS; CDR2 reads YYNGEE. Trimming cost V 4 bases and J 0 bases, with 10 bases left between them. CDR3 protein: CASSTTGMNTEAFF. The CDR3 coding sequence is TGTGCCAGCAGCACAACAGGAATGAACACTGAAGCTTTCTTT.

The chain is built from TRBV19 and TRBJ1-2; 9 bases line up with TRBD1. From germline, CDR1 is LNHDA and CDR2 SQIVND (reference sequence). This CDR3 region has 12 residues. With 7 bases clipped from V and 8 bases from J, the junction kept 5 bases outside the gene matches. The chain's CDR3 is CASIQGAEGYTF. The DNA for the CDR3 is TGTGCCAGTATACAGGGGGCAGAGGGCTACACCTTC. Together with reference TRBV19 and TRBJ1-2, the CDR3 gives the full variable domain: DGGITQSPKYLFRKEGQNVTLSCEQNLNHDAMYWYRQDPGQGLRLIYYSQIVNDFQKGDIAEGYSVSREKKESFPLTVTSAQKNPTAFYLCASIQGAEGYTFGSGTRLTVV.

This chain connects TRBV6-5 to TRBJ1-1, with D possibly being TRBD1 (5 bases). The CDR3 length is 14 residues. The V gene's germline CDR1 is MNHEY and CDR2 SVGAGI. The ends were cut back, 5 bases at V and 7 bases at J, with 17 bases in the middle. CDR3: CASSEVRQGSEAFF. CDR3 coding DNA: TGTGCCAGCAGTGAAGTTAGGCAGGGCAGTGAAGCTTTCTTT.

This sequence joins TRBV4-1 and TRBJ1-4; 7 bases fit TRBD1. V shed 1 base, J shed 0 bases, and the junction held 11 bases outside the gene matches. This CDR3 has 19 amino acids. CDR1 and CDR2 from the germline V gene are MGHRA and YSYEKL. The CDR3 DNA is TGCGCCAGCAGCCAAGCTTGGGGACAGCCCTTTGCAACTAATGAAAAACTGTTTTTT. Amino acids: CASSQAWGQPFATNEKLFF.

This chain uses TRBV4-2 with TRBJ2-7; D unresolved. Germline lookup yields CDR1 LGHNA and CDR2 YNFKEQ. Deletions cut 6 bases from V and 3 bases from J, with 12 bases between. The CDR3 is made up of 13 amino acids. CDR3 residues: CASRLESNYEQYF. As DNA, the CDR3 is TGTGCCAGCAGGCTAGAGAGTAACTACGAGCAGTACTTC.

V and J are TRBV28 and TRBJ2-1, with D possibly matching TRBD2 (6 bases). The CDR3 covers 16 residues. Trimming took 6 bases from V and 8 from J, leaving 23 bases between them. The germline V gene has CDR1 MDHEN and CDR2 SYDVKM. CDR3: CASSQPPGSHFDEQFF. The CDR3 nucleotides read TGTGCCAGCAGCCAACCGCCCGGGAGCCACTTCGATGAGCAGTTCTTC.

CDR3 nucleotide sequence: TGTGCCAGCAGCCGACCCGAAGAGGACAGGGGGCGTCTCTACGAGCAGTACTTC. Its protein product is CASSRPEEDRGRLYEQYF. This chain joins TRBV11-3 and TRBJ2-7; 11 bases line up with TRBD1. Unmatched junction bases numbered 15, after V lost 5 bases and J lost 3 bases. Germline V CDR1 and CDR2: SGHNT, YENEEA. The length of the CDR3 is 18 residues. The full variable domain, completed using reference TRBV11-3 and TRBJ2-7, is EAGVVQSPRYKIIEKKQPVAFWCNPISGHNTLYWYLQNLGQGPELLIRYENEEAVDDSQLPKDRFSAERLKGVDSTLKIQPAELGDSAVYLCASSRPEEDRGRLYEQYFGPGTRLTVT.

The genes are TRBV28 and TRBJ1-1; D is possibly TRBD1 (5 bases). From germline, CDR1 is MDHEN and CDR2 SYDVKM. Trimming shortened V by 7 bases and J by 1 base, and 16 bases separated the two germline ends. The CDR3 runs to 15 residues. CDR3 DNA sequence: TGTGCCAGCAACCCGACAGTAGGCAAGAACACTGAAGCTTTCTTT. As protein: CASNPTVGKNTEAFF.

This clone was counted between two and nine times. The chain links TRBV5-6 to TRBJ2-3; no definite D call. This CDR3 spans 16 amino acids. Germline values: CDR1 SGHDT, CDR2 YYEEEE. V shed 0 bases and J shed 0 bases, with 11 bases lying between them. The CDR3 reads CASSLAKRSSTDTQYF. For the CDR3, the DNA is TGTGCCAGCAGCTTGGCCAAGCGCTCTAGCACAGATACGCAGTATTTT.

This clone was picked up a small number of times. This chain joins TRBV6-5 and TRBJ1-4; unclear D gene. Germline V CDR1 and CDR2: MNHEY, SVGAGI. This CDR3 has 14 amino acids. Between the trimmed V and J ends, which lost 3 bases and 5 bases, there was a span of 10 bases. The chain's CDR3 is CASSYSGSNEKLFF. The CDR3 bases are TGTGCCAGCAGTTATAGCGGGTCGAATGAAAAACTGTTTTTT.

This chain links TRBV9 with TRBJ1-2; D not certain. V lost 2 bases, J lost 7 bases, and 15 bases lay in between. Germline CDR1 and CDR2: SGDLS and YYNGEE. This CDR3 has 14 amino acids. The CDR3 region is CASSVVGRLGGYTF. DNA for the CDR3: TGTGCCAGCAGCGTGGTTGGGAGGCTGGGTGGCTACACCTTC.

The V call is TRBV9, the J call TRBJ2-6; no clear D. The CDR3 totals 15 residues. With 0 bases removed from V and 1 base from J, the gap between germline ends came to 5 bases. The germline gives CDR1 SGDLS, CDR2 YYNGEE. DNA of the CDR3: TGTGCCAGCAGCGTAGGGAGTTCTGGGGCCAACGTCCTGACTTTC. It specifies CASSVGSSGANVLTF.

The CDR3 DNA sequence: TGTGCCAGCAGCGGGAGAGGCCATAATTCACCCCTCCACTTT. Translating it yields CASSGRGHNSPLHF. The chain has TRBV5-4 and TRBJ1-6; D gene ambiguous. The ends were cut back, 4 bases at V and 5 bases at J, with 10 bases in the middle. The CDR3 is 14 amino acids. The germline CDR1 and CDR2 sequences are SGHNT and YYREEE (reference sequence).

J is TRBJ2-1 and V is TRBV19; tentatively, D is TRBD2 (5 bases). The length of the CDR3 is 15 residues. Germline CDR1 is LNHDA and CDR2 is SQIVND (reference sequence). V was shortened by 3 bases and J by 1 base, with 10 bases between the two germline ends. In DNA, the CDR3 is TGTGCCAGTAGTATCGGGTCGGGGTCCTACAATGAGCAGTTCTTC. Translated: CASSIGSGSYNEQFF.

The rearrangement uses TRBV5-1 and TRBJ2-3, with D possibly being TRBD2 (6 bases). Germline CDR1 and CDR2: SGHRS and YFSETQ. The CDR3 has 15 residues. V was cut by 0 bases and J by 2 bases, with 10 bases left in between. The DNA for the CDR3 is TGCGCCAGCAGCTTGGACGGGACTTACACAGATACGCAGTATTTT. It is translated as CASSLDGTYTDTQYF.

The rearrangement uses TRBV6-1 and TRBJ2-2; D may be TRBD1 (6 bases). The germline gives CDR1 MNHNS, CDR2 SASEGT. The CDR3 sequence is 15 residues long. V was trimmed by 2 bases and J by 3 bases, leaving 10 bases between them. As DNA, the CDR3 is TGTGCCAGCAGTGAATGGTCAGGGGACACCGGGGAGCTGTTTTTT. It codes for CASSEWSGDTGELFF.

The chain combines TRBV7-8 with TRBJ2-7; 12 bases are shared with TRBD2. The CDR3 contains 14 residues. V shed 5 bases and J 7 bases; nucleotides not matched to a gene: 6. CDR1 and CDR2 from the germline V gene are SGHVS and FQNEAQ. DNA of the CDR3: TGTGCCAGCAGCCGACTAGCGGGAGAAGGGGAGCAGTACTTC. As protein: CASSRLAGEGEQYF. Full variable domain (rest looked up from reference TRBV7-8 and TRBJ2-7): GAGVSQSPRYKVAKRGQDVALRCDPISGHVSLFWYQQALGQGPEFLTYFQNEAQLDKSGLPSDRFFAERPEGSVSTLKIQRTQQEDSAVYLCASSRLAGEGEQYFGPGTRLTVT.

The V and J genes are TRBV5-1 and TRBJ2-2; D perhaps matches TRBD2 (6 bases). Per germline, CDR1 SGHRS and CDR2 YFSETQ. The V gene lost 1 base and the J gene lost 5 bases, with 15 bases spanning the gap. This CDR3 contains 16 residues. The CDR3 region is CASSLTKTLATGELFF. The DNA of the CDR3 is TGCGCCAGCAGCTTGACCAAAACTCTAGCGACCGGGGAGCTGTTTTTT.

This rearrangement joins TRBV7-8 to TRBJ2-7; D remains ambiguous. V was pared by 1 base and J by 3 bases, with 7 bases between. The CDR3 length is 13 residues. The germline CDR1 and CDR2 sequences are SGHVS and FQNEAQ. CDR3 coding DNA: TGTGCCAGCAGCTTAGTTGCGGACTACGAGCAGTACTTC. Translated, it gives CASSLVADYEQYF.

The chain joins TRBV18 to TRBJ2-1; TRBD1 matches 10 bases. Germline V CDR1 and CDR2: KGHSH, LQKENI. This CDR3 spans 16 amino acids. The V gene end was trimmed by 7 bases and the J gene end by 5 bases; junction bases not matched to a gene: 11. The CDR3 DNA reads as TGTGCCAGCTGCCCGACAGGGGGCCTCATGGACAATGAGCAGTTCTTC. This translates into CASCPTGGLMDNEQFF.

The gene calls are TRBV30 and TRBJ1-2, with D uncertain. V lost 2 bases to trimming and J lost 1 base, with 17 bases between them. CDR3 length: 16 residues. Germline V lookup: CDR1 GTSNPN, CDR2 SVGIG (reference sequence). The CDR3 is CAWSRQPVDFNYGYTF. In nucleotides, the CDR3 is TGTGCCTGGAGTCGGCAGCCTGTTGACTTTAACTATGGCTACACCTTC.

CDR3 region: CAISGTGGETEAFF. The DNA for the CDR3 is TGTGCCATCAGTGGTACAGGGGGCGAGACTGAAGCTTTCTTT. V usage is TRBV10-3 and J usage is TRBJ1-1; 9 bases align to TRBD1. Per the germline V gene, CDR1 is ENHRY and CDR2 is SYGVKD. This CDR3 is built from 14 residues. Trimming took 4 bases from V and 5 from J; bases not matched to a gene: 5.

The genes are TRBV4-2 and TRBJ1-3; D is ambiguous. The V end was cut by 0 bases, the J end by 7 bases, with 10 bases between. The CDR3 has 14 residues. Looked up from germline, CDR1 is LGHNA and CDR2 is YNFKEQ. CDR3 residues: CASSQDTVGNTIYF. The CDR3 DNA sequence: TGTGCCAGCAGCCAAGATACAGTAGGTAACACCATATATTTT.